The text below deals with one TCR beta chain. The germline V and J ends were trimmed by 0 bases and 0 bases, with 8 bases remaining between them. CDR1 and CDR2 (germline): SGHDT, YYEEEE. The CDR3 runs to 15 residues. This sample is drawn from a study of blood T cell repertoires in COVID-19. Whole-study context: Material from acute and convalescent COVID-19 was sourced from the United States, Italy and Spain.

Only in-frame clones appear in the TCRdb table, and some are missing; sequencing was by immunoSEQ multiplex PCR. The sample records some 47,000 clones, 75% to 90% being singletons. The clonotype comes from a man in his sixties with active COVID-19. The chain combines TRBV5-6 with TRBJ2-3, with D possibly matching TRBD1 (6 bases). Sequencing was carried out using peripheral blood. This chain's CDR3 is CASSLGTASTDTQYF. CDR3 sequence (DNA): TGTGCCAGCAGCTTGGGGACAGCTAGCACAGATACGCAGTATTTT.